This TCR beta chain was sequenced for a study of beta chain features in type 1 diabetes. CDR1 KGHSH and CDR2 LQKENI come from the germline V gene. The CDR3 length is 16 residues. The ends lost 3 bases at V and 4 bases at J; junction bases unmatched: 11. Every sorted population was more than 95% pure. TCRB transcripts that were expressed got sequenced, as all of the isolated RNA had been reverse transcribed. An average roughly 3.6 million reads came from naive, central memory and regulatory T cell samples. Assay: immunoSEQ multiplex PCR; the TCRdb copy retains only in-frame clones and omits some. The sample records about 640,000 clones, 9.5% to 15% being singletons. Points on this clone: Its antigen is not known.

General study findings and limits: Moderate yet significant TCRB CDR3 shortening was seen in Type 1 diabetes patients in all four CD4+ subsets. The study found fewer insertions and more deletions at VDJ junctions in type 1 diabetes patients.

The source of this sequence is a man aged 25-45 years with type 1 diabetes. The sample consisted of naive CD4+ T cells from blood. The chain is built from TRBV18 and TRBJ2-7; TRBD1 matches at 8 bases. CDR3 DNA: TGTGCCAGCTCACCGGGAGCCGGGACAGGTGTTTACGAGCAGTACTTC. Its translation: CASSPGAGTGVYEQYF.